A single TCR beta chain is shown here with its context. V dropped 1 base and J dropped 5; count of bases not matched to a gene: 10. This CDR3 comprises 16 residues. CDR1 and CDR2 from the germline V gene are LNHNV and YYDKDF (reference sequence). Among the approximately 110 subjects of the validation cohort, separate from the approximately 700-subject first cohort, were the donors. The data are from a study of cytomegalovirus exposure and HLA in healthy donors. Clones were read by immunoSEQ multiplex PCR, and TCRdb kept only the in-frame ones, dropping some. This sample yields around 300,000 clones, of which approximately 86% are seen a single time; roughly 0.96% belongs to the top ten.

Sequencing was carried out using PBMCs. The chain links TRBV15 to TRBJ1-2, with 7 bases lining up with TRBD1. This TCR was recovered from a young man in good health and CMV-seronegative. This chain's CDR3 is CATSRVGQGVGYGYTF. CDR3 sequence (DNA): TGTGCCACCAGCAGAGTAGGGCAGGGGGTAGGGTATGGCTACACCTTC.